This T cell receptor beta chain was sequenced for a study of T cells in Graves' hyperthyroidism and ophthalmopathy. The wider study: Prior to any treatment, at the point of initial diagnosis, peripheral blood was collected. Regarding the study as a whole: Ophthalmopathy was distinguished from stable hyperthyroidism by 13 V-J signatures.

This clonotype was seen many times. Its specificity is unknown. The V and J ends lost 6 bases and 7 bases respectively, with 16 bases between them. This CDR3 is built from 14 residues. Germline-derived CDR1 and CDR2 are MDHEN and SYDVKM. Using RNA transcripts as the source, TCR beta CDR3 regions were amplified. An initial round of RT-PCR targeting the TCR CDR3 relied on the HTBI primer set. One entry per CDR3 protein, called by TCRdb with MiXCR from the multiplex PCR reads. The repertoire includes more than 350,000 distinct CDR3 sequences, about 14% of them detected once, and about 20% sits in the top ten. Using around 10 ml of fresh peripheral blood, PBMCs were prepared.

V usage is TRBV28 and J usage is TRBJ1-5; D might be TRBD1 (6 bases). The specimen was blood. This sequence was found in a woman in her 30s with Graves' ophthalmopathy. CDR3 residues: CASSPTGYYQPQHF. The CDR3 DNA follows: TGTGCCAGCAGCCCCACAGGGTATTACCAGCCCCAGCATTTT.